These T cell receptor beta chains were read from a single sample in a study of lymphopenia after photon versus proton radiotherapy. Using immunoSEQ multiplex PCR, the repertoire was profiled, and TCRdb retains in-frame clones only, with some absent. The repertoire consists of fewer than 65,000 clones, with 86% occurring once and the leading ten covering roughly 2.1%. The sample here was peripheral blood, taken from a patient treated with photon-based radiotherapy. The receptors stem from a man in his forties or fifties with gastric cancer. Both conserved end residues are part of each CDR3. Each record gives: V gene, clone size, J gene, D gene, CDR3 DNA, CDR3 protein. D genes are given only for firm matches. The listing skips clone size in some rows; elsewhere it reads once, few, many or a size class.

V gene: TRBV19
clone size: few
J gene: TRBJ1-6
D gene: -
CDR3 DNA: TGTGCCAGTAGTGTATCACGCACCTATAATTCACCCCTCCACTTT
CDR3 protein: CASSVSRTYNSPLHF

V gene: TRBV30
clone size: -
J gene: TRBJ1-1
D gene: -
CDR3 DNA: TGTGCCTGGAGTGTACGGATGAACACTGAAGCTTTCTTT
CDR3 protein: CAWSVRMNTEAFF

V gene: TRBV30
clone size: once
J gene: TRBJ1-2
D gene: -
CDR3 DNA: TGTGCCTGGAGCCCGTACATTCGGGACGGCTACACCTTC
CDR3 protein: CAWSPYIRDGYTF

V gene: TRBV5-1
clone size: once
J gene: TRBJ1-1
D gene: -
CDR3 DNA: TGCGCCAGCAGCCTGTGGACCTTGAACACTGAAGCTTTCTTT
CDR3 protein: CASSLWTLNTEAFF

V gene: TRBV9
clone size: -
J gene: TRBJ2-7
D gene: TRBD2
CDR3 DNA: TGTGCCAGCAGCGTAGCGGGGGGGACATTGGCCGAGCAGTACTTC
CDR3 protein: CASSVAGGTLAEQYF

V gene: TRBV5-1
clone size: -
J gene: TRBJ2-2
D gene: TRBD1
CDR3 DNA: TGCGCCAGCAGGACCACGACAGGGCCCGGGGAGCTGTTTTTT
CDR3 protein: CASRTTTGPGELFF

V gene: TRBV7-2
clone size: once
J gene: TRBJ1-5
D gene: -
CDR3 DNA: TGTGCCAGCAGCTCCGGAAGTCATAACAATCAGCCCCAGCATTTT
CDR3 protein: CASSSGSHNNQPQHF

V gene: TRBV6-6
clone size: -
J gene: TRBJ1-4
D gene: -
CDR3 DNA: TGTGCCAGCACCAACCGGGCCGCTACTAATGAAAAACTGTTTTTT
CDR3 protein: CASTNRAATNEKLFF

V gene: TRBV5-1
clone size: -
J gene: TRBJ2-3
D gene: TRBD1
CDR3 DNA: TGCGCCAGCAGCTTCCGCCAGGGGGCCGGAGATACGCAGTATTTT
CDR3 protein: CASSFRQGAGDTQYF

V gene: TRBV14
clone size: once
J gene: TRBJ1-6
D gene: -
CDR3 DNA: TGTGCCAGCAGCCAAGATTCGGCCCAGGGTGGCTCACCCCTCCACTTT
CDR3 protein: CASSQDSAQGGSPLHF

V gene: TRBV2
clone size: -
J gene: TRBJ1-3
D gene: TRBD1
CDR3 DNA: TGTGCCAGCAGTGACGGGACAGGGGGTTACACCATATATTTT
CDR3 protein: CASSDGTGGYTIYF